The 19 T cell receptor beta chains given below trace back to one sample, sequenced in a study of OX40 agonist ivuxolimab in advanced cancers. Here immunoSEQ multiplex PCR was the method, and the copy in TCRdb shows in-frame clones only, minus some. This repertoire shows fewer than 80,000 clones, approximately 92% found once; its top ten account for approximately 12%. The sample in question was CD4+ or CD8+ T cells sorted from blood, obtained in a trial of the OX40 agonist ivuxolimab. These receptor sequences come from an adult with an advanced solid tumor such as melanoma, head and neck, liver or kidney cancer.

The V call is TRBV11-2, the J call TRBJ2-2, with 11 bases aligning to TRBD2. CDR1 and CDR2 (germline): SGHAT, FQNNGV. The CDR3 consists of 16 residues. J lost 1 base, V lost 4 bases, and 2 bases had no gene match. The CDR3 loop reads CASSSTSGGNTGELFF. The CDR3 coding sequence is TGTGCCAGCAGCTCTACTAGCGGGGGGAACACCGGGGAGCTGTTTTTT.

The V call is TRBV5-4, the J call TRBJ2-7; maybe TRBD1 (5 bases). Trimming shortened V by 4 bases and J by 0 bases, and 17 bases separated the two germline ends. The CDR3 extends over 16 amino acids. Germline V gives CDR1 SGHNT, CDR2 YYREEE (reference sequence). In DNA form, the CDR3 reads TGTGCCAGCAGCAACCCAGGACACCATTACTCCTACGAGCAGTACTTC. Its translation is CASSNPGHHYSYEQYF.

CDR3 DNA: TGCGCCAGCAGCCAGGACTCAAGCACAGATACGCAGTATTTT. Encoded protein: CASSQDSSTDTQYF. V usage is TRBV4-1 and J usage is TRBJ2-3; TRBD2 might be the D (5 bases). The CDR3 runs to 14 residues. The germline gives CDR1 MGHRA, CDR2 YSYEKL. V lost 3 bases and J 0 bases, leaving 7 bases between the germline ends.

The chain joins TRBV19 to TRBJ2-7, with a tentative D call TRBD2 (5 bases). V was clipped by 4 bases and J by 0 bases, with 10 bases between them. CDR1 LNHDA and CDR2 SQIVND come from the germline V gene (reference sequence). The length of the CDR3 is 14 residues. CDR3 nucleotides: TGTGCCAGTAGTAGTAGAGCGGACTCCTACGAGCAGTACTTC. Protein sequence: CASSSRADSYEQYF.

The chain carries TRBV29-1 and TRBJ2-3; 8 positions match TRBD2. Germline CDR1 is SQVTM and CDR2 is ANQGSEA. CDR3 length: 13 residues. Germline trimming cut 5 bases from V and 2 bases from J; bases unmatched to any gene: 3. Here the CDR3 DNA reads TGCAGCGTTCTAGCGGGTCACACAGATACGCAGTATTTT. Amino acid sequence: CSVLAGHTDTQYF.

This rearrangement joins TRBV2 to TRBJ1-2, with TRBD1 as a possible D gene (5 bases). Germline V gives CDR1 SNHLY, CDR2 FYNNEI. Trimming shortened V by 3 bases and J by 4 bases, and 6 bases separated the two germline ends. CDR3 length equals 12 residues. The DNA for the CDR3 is TGTGCCAGCAGTGACAGGGCCTATGGCTACACCTTC. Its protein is CASSDRAYGYTF.

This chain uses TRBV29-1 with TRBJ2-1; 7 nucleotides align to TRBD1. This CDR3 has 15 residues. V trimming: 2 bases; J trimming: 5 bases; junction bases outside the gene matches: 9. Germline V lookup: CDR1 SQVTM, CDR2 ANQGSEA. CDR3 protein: CSVETGTELNNEQFF. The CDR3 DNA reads TGCAGCGTTGAAACCGGGACAGAACTTAACAATGAGCAGTTCTTC.

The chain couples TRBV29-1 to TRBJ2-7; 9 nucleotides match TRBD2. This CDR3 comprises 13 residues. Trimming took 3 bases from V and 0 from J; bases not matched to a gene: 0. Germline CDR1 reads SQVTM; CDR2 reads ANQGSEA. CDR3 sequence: CSVDSGSSYEQYF. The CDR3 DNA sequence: TGCAGCGTTGATAGCGGGAGCTCCTACGAGCAGTACTTC.

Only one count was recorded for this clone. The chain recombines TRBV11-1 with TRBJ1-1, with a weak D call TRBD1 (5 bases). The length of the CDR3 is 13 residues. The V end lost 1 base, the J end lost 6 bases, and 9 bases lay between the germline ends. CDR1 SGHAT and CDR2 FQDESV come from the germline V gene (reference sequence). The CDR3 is CASSLGRGAEAFF. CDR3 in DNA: TGTGCCAGCAGCTTAGGTCGGGGGGCTGAAGCTTTCTTT.

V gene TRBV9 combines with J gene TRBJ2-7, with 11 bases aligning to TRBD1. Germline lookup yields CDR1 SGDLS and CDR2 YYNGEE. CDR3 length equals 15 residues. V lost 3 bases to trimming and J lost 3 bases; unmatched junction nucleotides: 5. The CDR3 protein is CASSATGQGVYEQYF. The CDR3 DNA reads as TGTGCCAGCAGCGCGACGGGACAGGGGGTCTACGAGCAGTACTTC.

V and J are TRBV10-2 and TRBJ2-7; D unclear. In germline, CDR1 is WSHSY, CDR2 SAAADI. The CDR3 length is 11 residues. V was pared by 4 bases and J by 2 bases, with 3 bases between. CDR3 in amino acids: CASSGPYEQYF. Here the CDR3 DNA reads TGCGCCAGCAGTGGTCCCTACGAGCAGTACTTC.

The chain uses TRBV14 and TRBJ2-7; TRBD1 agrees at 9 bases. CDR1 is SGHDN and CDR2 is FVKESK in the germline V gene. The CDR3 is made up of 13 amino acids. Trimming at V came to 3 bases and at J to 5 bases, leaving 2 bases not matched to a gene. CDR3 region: CASSHRDRDEQYF. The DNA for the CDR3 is TGTGCCAGCAGCCACCGGGACAGGGACGAGCAGTACTTC. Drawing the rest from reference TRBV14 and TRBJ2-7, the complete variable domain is EAGVTQFPSHSVIEKGQTVTLRCDPISGHDNLYWYRRVMGKEIKFLLHFVKESKQDESGMPNNRFLAERTGGTYSTLKVQPAELEDSGVYFCASSHRDRDEQYFGPGTRLTVT.

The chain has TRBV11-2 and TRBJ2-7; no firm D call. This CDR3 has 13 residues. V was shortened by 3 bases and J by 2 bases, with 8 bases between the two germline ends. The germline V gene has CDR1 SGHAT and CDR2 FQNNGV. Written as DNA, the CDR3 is TGTGCCAGCAGCTTCAGCCAGACCTACGAGCAGTACTTC. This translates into CASSFSQTYEQYF.

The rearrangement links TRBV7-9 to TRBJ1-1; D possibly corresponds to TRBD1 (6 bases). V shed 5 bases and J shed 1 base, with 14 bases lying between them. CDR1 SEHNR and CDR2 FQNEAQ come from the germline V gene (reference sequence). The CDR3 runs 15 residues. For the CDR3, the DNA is TGTGCCAGCAGCACTAACAGGGAGCCGAACACTGAAGCTTTCTTT. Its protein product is CASSTNREPNTEAFF.

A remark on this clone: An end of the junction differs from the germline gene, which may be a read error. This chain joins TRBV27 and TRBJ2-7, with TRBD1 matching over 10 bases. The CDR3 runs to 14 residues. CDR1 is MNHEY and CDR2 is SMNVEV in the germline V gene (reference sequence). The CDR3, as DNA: TGTGCCAGCAGTTTAGGGACAGGGGCCAACGAGCAGTGCTTC. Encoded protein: CASSLGTGANEQCF.

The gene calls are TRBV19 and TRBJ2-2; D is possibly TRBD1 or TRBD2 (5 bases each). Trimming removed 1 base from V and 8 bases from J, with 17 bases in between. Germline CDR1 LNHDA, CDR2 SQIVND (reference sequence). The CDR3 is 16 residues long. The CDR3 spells CASSIAGPPLLGELFF. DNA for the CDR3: TGTGCCAGTAGTATAGCGGGGCCCCCCCTCCTAGGGGAGCTGTTTTTT.

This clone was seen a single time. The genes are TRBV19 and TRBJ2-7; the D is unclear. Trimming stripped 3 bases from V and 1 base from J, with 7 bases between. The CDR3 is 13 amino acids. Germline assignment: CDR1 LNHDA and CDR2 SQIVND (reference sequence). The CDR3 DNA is TGTGCCAGTAGTATTGCGGAATCCTACGAGCAGTACTTC. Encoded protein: CASSIAESYEQYF.

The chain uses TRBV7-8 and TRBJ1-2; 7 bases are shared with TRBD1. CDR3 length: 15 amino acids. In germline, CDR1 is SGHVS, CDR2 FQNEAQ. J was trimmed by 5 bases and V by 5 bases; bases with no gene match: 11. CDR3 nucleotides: TGTGCCAGCAGCCTCACCGAACAGGGGTGGTATGGCTACACCTTC. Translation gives CASSLTEQGWYGYTF.

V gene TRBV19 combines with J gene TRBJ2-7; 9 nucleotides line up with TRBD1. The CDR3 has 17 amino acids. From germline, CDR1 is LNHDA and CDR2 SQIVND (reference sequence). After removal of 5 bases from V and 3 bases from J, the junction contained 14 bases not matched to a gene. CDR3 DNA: TGTGCCAGTAGTGGACCCGCCTTCGGACAGGGGAGCTACGAGCAGTACTTC. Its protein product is CASSGPAFGQGSYEQYF. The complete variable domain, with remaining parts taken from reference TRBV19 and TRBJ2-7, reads DGGITQSPKYLFRKEGQNVTLSCEQNLNHDAMYWYRQDPGQGLRLIYYSQIVNDFQKGDIAEGYSVSREKKESFPLTVTSAQKNPTAFYLCASSGPAFGQGSYEQYFGPGTRLTVT.